This entry is about one T cell receptor beta chain. This clonotype was picked up a small number of times. There is no known antigen for this receptor. There are no base qualities to consult, and no much larger clone falls within one base. The data were obtained in a study of blood T cells in healthy people across ages (dated by TCRdb to 2014 to 2015). Study-level background: In model experiments, template switching captured about one uniquely barcoded TCR beta cDNA molecule for every two T cells. The study measured age-related changes in TCR beta repertoire diversity using deep sequencing normalized with unique cDNA molecular identifiers. Four age groups were formed from the donors: young (average approximately 15 years), middle-aged (approximately 39), aged (more than 55) and long-lived (around 80). To avoid experimental bias, donors of different ages were randomly spread across the sequencing lanes. Two additional independent replicas of 1 million unique cDNA reads from the same blood draw were analyzed for two donors (one aged 18 to 30 and one aged 80 or older).

The CDR3 runs 14 amino acids, cysteine and phenylalanine included. Just CDR3 DNA is preserved here, 42 bases in frame from base 1. According to the germline V gene, CDR1 reads SGHTA and CDR2 reads FQGNSA. Overall study outcomes, separate from this receptor: Observed TCR beta diversity per million T cells fell roughly linearly with age, and a significant reduction was already apparent by age about 43. Compared with the aged group, the long-lived group had more naive CD4+ T cells, fewer expanded clones and increased TCR diversity, a pattern suggesting age selection. Bulk unsorted PBMC profiling prevented conclusive comparison of naive and antigen-experienced compartments. The percentage of naive T cells measured by flow cytometry correlated strongly with observed TCR beta diversity. Total diversity estimates from one million sequenced T cells were considered lower bounds and underestimates. Because the CMV infection status of the donors was unknown, age-related changes in expanded clonotypes may potentially have been confounded.

The donors were 40 or so Caucasian individuals from Russia, aged about 6 to 100 years, who were systemically healthy. Each donor gave about 9.7 milliliters of peripheral blood, drawn into EDTA-treated Vacutainer tubes. Ficoll-Paque density-gradient centrifugation was used to isolate PBMCs, with at least 7 million per sample. Trizol reagent was used to extract total RNA from the PBMCs, yielding at least 6 micrograms per sample. Naive CD45RAhigh/CD27high T cell percentages were measured by flow cytometry on a PBMC aliquot from every donor. The library relied on 5' RACE. TCRdb records Illumina HiSeq 2500 as the sequencer. A second PCR of roughly 7 to 11 cycles was performed with a sample-barcoded 5' primer and a J-beta primer mix. A unique molecular identifier was introduced onto each TCR beta cDNA molecule by a template-switch 5' adaptor carrying 12 random nucleotides. At least 3 million CDR3-containing paired-end reads were obtained from each sample. First-strand cDNA synthesis was performed from all RNA using the Mint cDNA synthesis kit, with priming by a TRBC-specific oligonucleotide. Following uracil-DNA glycosylase treatment, a first 18-cycle PCR with universal primers M1SS and BC2_uni_R was performed on all cDNA. Under the source paper's analysis protocol: For normalization, 1 million high-quality reads, each with a distinct molecular identifier, were randomly selected from each sample. Instead of being binned into consensus sequences, reads that shared molecular identifiers were thrown out. MiTCR, with a Q25 quality threshold and the strictest error-elimination algorithm, was used for CDR3 identification, clonotype clustering and error correction. A nonparametric unseen species model with Euler transformation was used to estimate a lower bound on total TCR beta diversity. The public reads were reanalyzed by TCRdb: fastp trimming at Q25, MiXCR alignment, in-frame beta chains only. Each entry is one CDR3 protein sequence, shown with its most common DNA and genes. The V and J calls and clone size come from TCRdb's table, not from the authors' own analysis. This sample gives 1.5 million to 2 million distinct CDR3 sequences in total; around 50% of them show up just once. Clones ranked in the top ten supply roughly 2.1% of the sample.

Recombination connected TRBV7-2 to TRBJ2-4, with no reliable assignment of the D segment. Gene TRBJ2-7 matches the end of the DNA better, so the J call may be wrong. The TCR sequence derives from a middle-aged woman in good health. Sequenced sample: blood. The sequenced DNA: TGTGCCAGCAGCCCCAACGTTAGGCCCTACGAGCAGTACTTC. It translates as CASSPNVRPYEQYF.